This T cell receptor (beta chain) was obtained from a study of CD8 T cells in ankylosing spondylitis (dated by TCRdb to about 2017). Context from the whole study: The study profiled T cell receptor beta repertoires in healthy donors and ankylosing spondylitis patients to find disease-linked TCR variants. In total, the full study cohort was made up of nearly 110 healthy donors and roughly 27 ankylosing spondylitis patients. Peripheral blood samples were taken, and synovial fluid was additionally collected from ankylosing spondylitis patients.

These reads were obtained on an Illumina HiSeq 2500. Quantitative 5'-RACE with molecular barcodes was the method used to prepare the TCR beta libraries. In the authors' own workflow: A new computational method, built on a probabilistic model of VDJ rearrangement, was used to identify disease-linked TCR variants. Clones were called with MiXCR by TCRdb after fastp trimmed the public reads at Q25, and only in-frame beta chains were retained. A single entry per CDR3 protein holds the most common genes and DNA from its merged rows. It is TCRdb's table, rather than the study itself, that gives the V and J calls and clone size. In all, the sample holds nearly 250,000 distinct CDR3 sequences, and 30% to 35% of those were seen once. The ten largest clonotypes hold around 4.2% of the sample. Study-wide findings and limitations: In peripheral blood, the disease-linked clones were found at relatively low frequencies and had a CD8+ phenotype. Some motif variants had previously been reported in the synovial fluid and blood of reactive arthritis patients, which suggests shared mechanisms of disease initiation. Blood from ankylosing spondylitis patients appeared to be characterized by a TCR beta motif composed of roughly 8 highly homologous amino acid variants. The disease-linked clones were reported as significantly enriched in matched synovial fluid samples from ankylosing spondylitis patients.

This clonotype was seen only a few times. It has no known antigen specificity. Base qualities are not recorded, but no much larger clone differs from it by a single base. The source material was blood, either unsorted or a sorted T cell fraction (not recorded which). This clonotype was obtained from a male donor with ankylosing spondylitis or in good health (not recorded which).

The CDR3 region reads CSARGTTNTEAFF. The DNA sequence is given as TGCAGTGCTAGGGGGACAACGAACACTGAAGCTTTCTTT. The chain employs TRBV20-1 and TRBJ1-1, with a tentative D gene TRBD1 over 6 matching bases. V is clipped by 3 bases and J by 1 base, and the sequence between their germline boundaries is 9 bases long. The germline V gene (reference sequence) supplies CDR1 DFQATT and CDR2 SNEGSKA. Reading from cysteine to phenylalanine, the CDR3 counts 13 amino acids. Of the read, only the CDR3 DNA is kept; its 39 bases are in frame from base 1.